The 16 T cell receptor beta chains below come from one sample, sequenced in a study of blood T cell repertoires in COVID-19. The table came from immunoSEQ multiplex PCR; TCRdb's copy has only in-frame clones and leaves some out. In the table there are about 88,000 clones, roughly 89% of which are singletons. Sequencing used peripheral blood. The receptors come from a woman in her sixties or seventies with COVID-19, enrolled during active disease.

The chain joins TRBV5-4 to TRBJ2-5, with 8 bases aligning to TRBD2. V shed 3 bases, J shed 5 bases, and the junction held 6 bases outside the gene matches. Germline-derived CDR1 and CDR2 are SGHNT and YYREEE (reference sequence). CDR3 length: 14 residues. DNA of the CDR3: TGTGCCAGCAGCTCGAGGACTAGCTGGGAGACCCAGTACTTC. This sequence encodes CASSSRTSWETQYF.

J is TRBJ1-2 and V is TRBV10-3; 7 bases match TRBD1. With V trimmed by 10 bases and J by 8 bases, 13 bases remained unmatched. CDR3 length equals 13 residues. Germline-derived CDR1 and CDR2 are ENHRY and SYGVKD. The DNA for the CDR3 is TGTGCCACCTGGACCGGGACAGCTGCCGGCTACACCTTC. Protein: CATWTGTAAGYTF.

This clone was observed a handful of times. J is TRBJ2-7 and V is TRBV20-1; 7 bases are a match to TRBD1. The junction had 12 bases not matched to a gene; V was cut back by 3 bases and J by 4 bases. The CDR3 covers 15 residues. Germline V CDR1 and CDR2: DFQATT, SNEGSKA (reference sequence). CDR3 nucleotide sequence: TGCAGTGCTAGTGGGGCGAGGGGGCCGTTTTACGAGCAGTACTTC. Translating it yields CSASGARGPFYEQYF.

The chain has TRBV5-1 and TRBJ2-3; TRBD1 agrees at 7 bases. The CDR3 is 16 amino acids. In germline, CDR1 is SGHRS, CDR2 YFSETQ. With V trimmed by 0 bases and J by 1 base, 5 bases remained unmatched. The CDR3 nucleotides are TGCGCCAGCAGCTTGGACGAGGGGGCCGGCACAGATACGCAGTATTTT. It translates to CASSLDEGAGTDTQYF.

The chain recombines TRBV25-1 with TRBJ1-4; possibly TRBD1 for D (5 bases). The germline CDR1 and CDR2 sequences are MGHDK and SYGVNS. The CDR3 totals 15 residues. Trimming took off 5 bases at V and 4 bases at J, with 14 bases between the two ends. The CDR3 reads CASSTPGSFNEKLFF. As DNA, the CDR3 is TGTGCCAGCAGTACGCCAGGGTCCTTTAATGAAAAACTGTTTTTT.

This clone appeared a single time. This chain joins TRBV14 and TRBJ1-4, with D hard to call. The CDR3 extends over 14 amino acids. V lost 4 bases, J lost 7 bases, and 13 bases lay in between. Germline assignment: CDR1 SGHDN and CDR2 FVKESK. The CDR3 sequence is CASSRRTRGEKLFF. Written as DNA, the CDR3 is TGTGCCAGCAGCCGTAGGACCCGGGGTGAAAAACTGTTTTTT.

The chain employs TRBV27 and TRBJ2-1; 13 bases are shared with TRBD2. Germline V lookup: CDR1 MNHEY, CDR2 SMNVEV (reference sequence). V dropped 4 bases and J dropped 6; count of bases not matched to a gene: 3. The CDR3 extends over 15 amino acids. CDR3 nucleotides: TGTGCCAGCAGTTCAGGACTAGCGGGGGTCAATGAGCAGTTCTTC. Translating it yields CASSSGLAGVNEQFF.

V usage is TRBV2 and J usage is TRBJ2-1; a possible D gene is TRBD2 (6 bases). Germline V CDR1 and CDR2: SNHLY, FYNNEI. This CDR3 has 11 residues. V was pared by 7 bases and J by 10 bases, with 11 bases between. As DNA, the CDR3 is TGTGCCAGCATGTATCGGGGGGAGCAGTTCTTC. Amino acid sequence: CASMYRGEQFF.

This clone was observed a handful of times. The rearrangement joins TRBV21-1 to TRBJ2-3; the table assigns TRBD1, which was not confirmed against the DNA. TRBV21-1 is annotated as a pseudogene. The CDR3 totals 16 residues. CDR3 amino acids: CASSRPGQASTDTQYF. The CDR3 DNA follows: TGTGCCAGCAGCAGACCGGGACAGGCTAGCACAGATACGCAGTATTTT.

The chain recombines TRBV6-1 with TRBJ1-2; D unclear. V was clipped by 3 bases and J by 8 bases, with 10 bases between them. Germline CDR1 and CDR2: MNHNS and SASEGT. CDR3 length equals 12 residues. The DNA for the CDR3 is TGTGCCAGCAGTGAGACTCGGGAGGGCTACACCTTC. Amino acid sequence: CASSETREGYTF.

The CDR3 nucleotides read TGTGCCAGCAGTGAGGGGCAGCCAGTTAGCTATGGCTACACCTTC. This gives the protein CASSEGQPVSYGYTF. J is TRBJ1-2 and V is TRBV2; tentatively, D is TRBD1 (5 bases). In germline, CDR1 is SNHLY, CDR2 FYNNEI. V was trimmed by 3 bases and J by 4 bases, leaving 15 bases between them. The CDR3 consists of 15 residues.

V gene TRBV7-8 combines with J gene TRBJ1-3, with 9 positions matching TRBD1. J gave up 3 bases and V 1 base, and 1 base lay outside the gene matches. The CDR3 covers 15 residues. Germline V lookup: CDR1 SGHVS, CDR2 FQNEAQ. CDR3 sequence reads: CASSLGTGVGNTIYF. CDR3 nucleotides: TGTGCCAGCAGCTTAGGGACAGGGGTTGGAAACACCATATATTTT.

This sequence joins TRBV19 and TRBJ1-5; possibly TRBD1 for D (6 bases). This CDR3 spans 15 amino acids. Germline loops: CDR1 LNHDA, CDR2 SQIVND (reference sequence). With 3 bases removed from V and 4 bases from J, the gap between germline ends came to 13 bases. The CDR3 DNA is TGTGCCAGTAGTATCGGCCGGACAGAAAATCAGCCCCAGCATTTT. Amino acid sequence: CASSIGRTENQPQHF.

CDR3 loop: CASSYSGQGNQPQHF. CDR3 DNA: TGTGCCAGCAGTTACTCGGGGCAGGGAAATCAGCCCCAGCATTTT. The J gene is TRBJ1-5, the V gene TRBV6-5; tentatively, D is TRBD1 (5 bases). Per the germline V gene, CDR1 is MNHEY and CDR2 is SVGAGI. V was trimmed by 0 bases and J by 4 bases, leaving 10 bases between them. The CDR3 is 15 residues long.

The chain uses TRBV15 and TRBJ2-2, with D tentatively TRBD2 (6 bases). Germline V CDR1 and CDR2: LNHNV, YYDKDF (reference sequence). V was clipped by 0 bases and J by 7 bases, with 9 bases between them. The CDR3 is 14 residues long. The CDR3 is CATSRDGGSGELFF. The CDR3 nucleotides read TGTGCCACCAGCAGAGATGGGGGGAGCGGGGAGCTGTTTTTT.

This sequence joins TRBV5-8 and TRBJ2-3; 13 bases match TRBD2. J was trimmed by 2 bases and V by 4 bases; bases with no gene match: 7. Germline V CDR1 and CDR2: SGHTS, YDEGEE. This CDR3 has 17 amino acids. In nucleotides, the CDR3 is TGTGCCAGCAGCCCCGGGACTAGCGGGGCGGTCACAGATACGCAGTATTTT. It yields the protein CASSPGTSGAVTDTQYF.